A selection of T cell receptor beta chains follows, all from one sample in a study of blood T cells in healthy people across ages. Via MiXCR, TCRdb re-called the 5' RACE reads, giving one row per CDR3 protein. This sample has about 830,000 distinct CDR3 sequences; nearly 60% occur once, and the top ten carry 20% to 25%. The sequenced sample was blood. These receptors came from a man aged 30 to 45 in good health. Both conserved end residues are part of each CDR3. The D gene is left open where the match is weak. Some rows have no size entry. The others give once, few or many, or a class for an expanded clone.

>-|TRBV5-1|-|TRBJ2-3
CASSPGEKGDTQYF
TGCGCCAGCAGCCCGGGGGAAAAGGGGGATACGCAGTATTTT
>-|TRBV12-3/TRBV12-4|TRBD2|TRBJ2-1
CASNLGGGAGSYNEQFF
TGTGCCAGCAACCTCGGCGGGGGGGCCGGATCCTACAATGAGCAGTTCTTC
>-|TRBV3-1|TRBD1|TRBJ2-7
CASSPSTGTAYEQYF
TGTGCCAGCAGCCCCAGCACCGGGACAGCGTACGAGCAGTACTTC
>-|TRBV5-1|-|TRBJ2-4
CASSFGQEGTIQYF
TGCGCCAGCAGCTTTGGACAGGAGGGAACCATTCAGTACTTC
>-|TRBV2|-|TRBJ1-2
CASIGASIGYTF
TGTGCCAGCATCGGGGCCTCTATTGGCTACACCTTC
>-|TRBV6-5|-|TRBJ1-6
CASSYSARTEGSYNSPLHF
TGTGCCAGCAGTTACTCGGCCCGAACAGAAGGCTCCTATAATTCACCCCTCCACTTT
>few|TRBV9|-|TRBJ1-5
CASSAQGGDQPQHF
TGTGCCAGCAGCGCTCAGGGAGGGGATCAGCCCCAGCATTTT
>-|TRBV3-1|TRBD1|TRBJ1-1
CASSGQGDTEAFF
TGTGCCAGCTCCGGACAGGGAGACACTGAAGCTTTCTTT
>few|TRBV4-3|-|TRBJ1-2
CASSQDGGASGYTF
TGCGCCAGCAGCCAAGATGGGGGAGCCTCTGGCTACACCTTC
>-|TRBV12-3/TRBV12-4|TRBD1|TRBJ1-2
CASSSQQGWYGYTF
TGTGCCAGCTCTTCTCAACAGGGGTGGTATGGCTACACCTTC
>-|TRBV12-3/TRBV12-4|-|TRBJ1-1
CASSLGSPGYGGDTEAFF
TGTGCCAGCAGTTTAGGGTCCCCAGGGTACGGAGGAGACACTGAAGCTTTCTTT
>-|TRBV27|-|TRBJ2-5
CASILNEQYF
TGTGCCAGCATCCTCAATGAGCAGTACTTC
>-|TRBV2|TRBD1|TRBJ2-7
CASSETTGGLDEQYF
TGTGCCAGCAGTGAGACGACAGGGGGTCTAGACGAGCAGTACTTC
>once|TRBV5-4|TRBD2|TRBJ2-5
CASSSTQALAGGRETQYF
TGTGCCAGCAGCTCAACCCAAGCACTAGCGGGGGGCCGGGAGACCCAGTACTTC
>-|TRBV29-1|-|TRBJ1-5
CSVGGGHQPQHF
TGCAGCGTTGGGGGGGGTCATCAGCCCCAGCATTTT
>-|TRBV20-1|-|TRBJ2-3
CSARESGPTDTQYF
TGCAGTGCTAGGGAGAGCGGCCCCACAGATACGCAGTATTTT
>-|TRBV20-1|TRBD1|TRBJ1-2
CSASSGTERNGYTF
TGCAGTGCTAGTTCCGGGACAGAGAGGAATGGCTACACCTTC
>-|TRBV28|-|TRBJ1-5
CASSLSTGTRPQHF
TGTGCCAGCAGCCTCAGTACCGGGACCCGACCCCAGCATTTT
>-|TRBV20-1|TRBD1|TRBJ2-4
CSASGGTGGVGAKNIQYF
TGCAGTGCCAGTGGCGGGACAGGGGGAGTTGGGGCCAAAAACATTCAGTACTTC
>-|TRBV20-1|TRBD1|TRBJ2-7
CSARGQGATYEQYF
TGCAGTGCTAGGGGACAGGGTGCAACCTACGAGCAGTACTTC
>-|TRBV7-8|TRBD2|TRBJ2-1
CASKTSGGEQFF
TGTGCCAGCAAAACTAGCGGGGGCGAGCAGTTCTTC
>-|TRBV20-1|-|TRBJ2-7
CSARGTQYEQYF
TGCAGTGCTAGGGGGACCCAATACGAGCAGTACTTC
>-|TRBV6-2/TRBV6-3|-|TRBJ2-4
CASSQPGHPPAQYF
TGTGCCAGCAGCCAACCGGGCCACCCCCCGGCTCAGTACTTC
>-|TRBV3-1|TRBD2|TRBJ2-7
CASSYGTKIRPEQYF
TGTGCCAGCAGCTACGGGACTAAGATACGTCCCGAGCAGTACTTC
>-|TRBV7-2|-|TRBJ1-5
CASSQDSHRNGNQPQHF
TGTGCCAGCAGCCAAGATAGCCACAGGAACGGAAATCAGCCCCAGCATTTT
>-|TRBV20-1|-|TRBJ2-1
CSSTIGRTTYSEQFF
TGCAGTTCAACCATAGGGCGAACCACGTACAGTGAGCAGTTCTTC
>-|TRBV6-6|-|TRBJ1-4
CASKSDGEKLFF
TGTGCCAGCAAAAGCGACGGTGAAAAACTGTTTTTT
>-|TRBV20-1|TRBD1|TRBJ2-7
CSAREVLGQGHNEQYF
TGCAGTGCTAGAGAGGTATTGGGACAGGGGCATAACGAGCAGTACTTC
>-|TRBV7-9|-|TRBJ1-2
CASSPPIEAYDYGYTF
TGTGCCAGCAGCCCCCCGATCGAGGCGTACGACTATGGCTACACCTTC
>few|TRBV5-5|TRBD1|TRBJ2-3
CASSLFPGQGATDTQYF
TGTGCCAGCAGCTTGTTTCCTGGACAGGGGGCCACAGATACGCAGTATTTT
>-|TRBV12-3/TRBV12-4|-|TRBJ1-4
CASSQDADKLFF
TGTGCCAGCAGTCAGGACGCAGACAAACTGTTTTTT
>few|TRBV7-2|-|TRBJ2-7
CASSSSLYNEQYF
TGTGCCAGCAGCTCGAGCCTCTACAATGAGCAGTACTTC
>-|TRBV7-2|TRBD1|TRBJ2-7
CASSAQWDRDHEQYF
TGTGCCAGCAGCGCCCAGTGGGACAGGGACCACGAGCAGTACTTC
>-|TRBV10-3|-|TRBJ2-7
CAISEVGEQYF
TGTGCCATCAGTGAGGTAGGCGAGCAGTACTTC
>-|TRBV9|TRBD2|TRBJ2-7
CASSPPGGSGSRYEQYF
TGTGCCAGCAGCCCCCCGGGAGGTAGCGGGTCTCGCTACGAGCAGTACTTC
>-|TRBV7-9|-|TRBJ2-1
CASSLDGSQFF
TGTGCCAGCAGCTTAGACGGGAGCCAGTTCTTC
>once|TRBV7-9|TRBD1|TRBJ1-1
CASSQQGDAEAFF
TGTGCCAGCAGCCAACAGGGGGATGCTGAAGCTTTCTTT
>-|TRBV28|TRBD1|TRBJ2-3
CASNRGRGSDTQYF
TGTGCCAGCAACCGGGGCAGGGGGTCAGATACGCAGTATTTT
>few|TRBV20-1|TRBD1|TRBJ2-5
CSASATGGAETQYF
TGCAGTGCTTCTGCTACAGGGGGCGCAGAGACCCAGTACTTC
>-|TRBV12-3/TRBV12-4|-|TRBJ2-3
CASSFGVTGDMEYF
TGTGCCAGCAGTTTCGGGGTGACCGGAGATATGGAGTATTTT
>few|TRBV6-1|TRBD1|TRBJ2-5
CASLAGTGVGEQYF
TGTGCCAGCTTAGCCGGGACAGGGGTTGGGGAGCAGTACTTC
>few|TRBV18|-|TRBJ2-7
CASSPRSEGEQYF
TGTGCCAGCTCACCAAGGTCAGAGGGCGAGCAGTACTTC
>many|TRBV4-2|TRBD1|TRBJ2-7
CASSRGTGDEQYF
TGTGCCAGCAGCCGAGGGACAGGGGACGAGCAGTACTTC
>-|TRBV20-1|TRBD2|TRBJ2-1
CSAPRLADEQFF
TGCAGTGCACCCCGACTAGCAGATGAGCAGTTCTTC
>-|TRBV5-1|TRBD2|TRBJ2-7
CASSLVSRESYNEQYF
TGCGCCAGCAGCTTGGTCTCGCGGGAGAGCTACAATGAGCAGTACTTC
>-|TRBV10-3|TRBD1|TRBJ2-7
CAIKGQGSYEQYF
TGTGCCATCAAGGGACAGGGGAGTTACGAGCAGTACTTC
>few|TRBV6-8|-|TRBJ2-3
CASSQALVRGLRGTDTQYF
TGTGCCAGCAGTCAAGCTCTCGTTCGGGGTCTACGGGGCACAGATACGCAGTATTTT
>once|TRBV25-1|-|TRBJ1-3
CASSATSSGNTIYF
TGTGCCAGCAGTGCAACTAGTTCTGGAAACACCATATATTTT
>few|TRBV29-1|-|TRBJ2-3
CSVDPDGYTQYF
TGCAGCGTTGACCCCGACGGATATACGCAGTATTTT
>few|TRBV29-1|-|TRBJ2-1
CSVVPSYNEQFF
TGCAGCGTTGTACCATCCTACAATGAGCAGTTCTTC
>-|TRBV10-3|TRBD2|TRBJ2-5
CAITTSGEETQYF
TGTGCCATCACTACTAGCGGGGAAGAGACCCAGTACTTC
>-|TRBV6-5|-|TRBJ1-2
CASSLGVGAYGYTF
TGTGCCAGCAGCCTGGGGGTAGGGGCGTATGGCTACACCTTC
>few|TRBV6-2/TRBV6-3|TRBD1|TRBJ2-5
CASRLGQFSRNEQYF
TGTGCCAGCAGACTGGGACAGTTTTCTAGAAATGAGCAGTACTTC
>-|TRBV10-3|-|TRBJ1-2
CAISEWLDNGGYTF
TGTGCCATCAGTGAGTGGCTGGATAACGGTGGCTACACCTTC